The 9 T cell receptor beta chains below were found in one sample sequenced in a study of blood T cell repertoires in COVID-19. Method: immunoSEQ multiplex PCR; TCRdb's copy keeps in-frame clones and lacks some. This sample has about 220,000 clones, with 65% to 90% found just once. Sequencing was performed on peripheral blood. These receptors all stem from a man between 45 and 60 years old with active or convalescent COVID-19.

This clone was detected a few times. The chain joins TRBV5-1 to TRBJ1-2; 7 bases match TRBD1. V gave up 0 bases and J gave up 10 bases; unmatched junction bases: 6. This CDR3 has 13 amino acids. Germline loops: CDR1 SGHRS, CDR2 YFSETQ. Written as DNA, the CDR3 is TGCGCCAGCAGCTTGGACAGGGGTATGATCTACACCTTC. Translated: CASSLDRGMIYTF.

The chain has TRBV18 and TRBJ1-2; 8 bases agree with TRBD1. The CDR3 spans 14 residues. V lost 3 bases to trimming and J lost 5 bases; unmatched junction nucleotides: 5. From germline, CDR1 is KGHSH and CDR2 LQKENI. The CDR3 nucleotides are TGTGCCAGCTCACCCGGACAGGGCCCATATGGCTACACCTTC. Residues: CASSPGQGPYGYTF.

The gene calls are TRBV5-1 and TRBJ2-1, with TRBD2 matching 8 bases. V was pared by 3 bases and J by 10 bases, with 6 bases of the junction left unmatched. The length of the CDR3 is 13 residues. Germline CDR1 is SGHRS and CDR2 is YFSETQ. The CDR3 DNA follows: TGCGCCAGCAGCTCCACTATAGCGGGAGAGCAGTTCTTC. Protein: CASSSTIAGEQFF.

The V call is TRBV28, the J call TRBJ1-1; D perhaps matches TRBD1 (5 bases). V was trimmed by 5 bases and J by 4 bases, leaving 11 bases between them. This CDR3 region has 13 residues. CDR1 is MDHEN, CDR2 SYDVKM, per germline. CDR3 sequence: CASSVRGGTEAFF. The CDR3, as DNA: TGTGCCAGCAGTGTTCGGGGGGGCACTGAAGCTTTCTTT.

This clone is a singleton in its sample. Here the CDR3 reads CASSESVWGEDTEAFF. The CDR3 nucleotides read TGTGCCAGCAGTGAGTCGGTTTGGGGGGAGGACACTGAAGCTTTCTTT. The chain carries TRBV25-1 and TRBJ1-1, with D maybe TRBD1 (5 bases). Germline CDR1 is MGHDK and CDR2 is SYGVNS. Trimming took 3 bases from V and 3 from J, leaving 17 bases between them. The CDR3 runs to 16 residues.

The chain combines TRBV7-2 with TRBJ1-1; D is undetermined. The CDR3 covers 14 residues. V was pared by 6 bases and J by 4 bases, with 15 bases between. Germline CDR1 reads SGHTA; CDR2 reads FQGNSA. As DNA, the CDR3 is TGTGCCAGCAGTACCCAATCTACGGGCACTGAAGCTTTCTTT. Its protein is CASSTQSTGTEAFF. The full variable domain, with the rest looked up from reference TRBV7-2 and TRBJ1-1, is GAGVSQSPSNKVTEKGKDVELRCDPISGHTALYWYRQSLGQGLEFLIYFQGNSAPDKSGLPSDRFSAERTGGSVSTLTIQRTQQEDSAVYLCASSTQSTGTEAFFGQGTRLTVV.

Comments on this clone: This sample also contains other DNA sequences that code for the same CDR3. CDR3 sequence: CASRRLALTTDTQYF. The CDR3 region has the DNA TGTGCCAGCAGACGACTAGCCTTGACTACAGATACGCAGTATTTT. J is TRBJ2-3 and V is TRBV28, with 7 bases fitting TRBD2. CDR3 length: 15 amino acids. With 6 bases clipped from V and 3 bases from J, the junction kept 9 bases outside the gene matches. Per germline, CDR1 MDHEN and CDR2 SYDVKM.

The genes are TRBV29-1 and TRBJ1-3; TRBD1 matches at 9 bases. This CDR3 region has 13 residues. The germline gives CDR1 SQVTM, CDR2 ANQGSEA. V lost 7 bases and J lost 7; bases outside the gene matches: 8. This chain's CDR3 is CSGRTGAKNTIYF. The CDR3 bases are TGCAGCGGACGGACAGGGGCCAAGAACACCATATATTTT.

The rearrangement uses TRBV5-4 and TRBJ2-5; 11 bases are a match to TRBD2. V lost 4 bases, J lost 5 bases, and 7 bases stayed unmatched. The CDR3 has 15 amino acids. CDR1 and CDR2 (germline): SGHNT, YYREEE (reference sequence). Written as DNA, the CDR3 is TGTGCCAGCAGCGGTAGCGGGGGGGCGTCCGAGACCCAGTACTTC. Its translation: CASSGSGGASETQYF.